These 13 T cell receptor beta chains originate from one sample sequenced in a study of blood T cell repertoires in COVID-19. TCRdb's table, derived via immunoSEQ multiplex PCR, lists solely in-frame clones and lacks some. Here the sample spans approximately 30,000 clones, around 84% being singletons. The specimen was peripheral blood. The receptors come from a human donor with acute or convalescent COVID-19. The donor label of this sample is uncertain.

The chain carries TRBV29-1 and TRBJ2-7; TRBD1 is a possible D gene (5 bases). This CDR3 has 12 amino acids. Germline V gene lookup returns CDR1 SQVTM and CDR2 ANQGSEA. V lost 4 bases, J lost 4 bases, and 11 bases lay in between. CDR3 nucleotides: TGCAGCGTTGCCAGGGATAGTTACGAGCAGTACTTC. This translates into CSVARDSYEQYF.

V and J are TRBV19 and TRBJ1-2, with a weak D call TRBD1 (5 bases). Trimming stripped 6 bases from V and 5 bases from J, with 16 bases between. CDR3 size: 14 residues. The germline V gene encodes CDR1 LNHDA and CDR2 SQIVND (reference sequence). As DNA, the CDR3 is TGTGCCAGTAGGAGTGTGTTACAGGTTTATGGCTACACCTTC. Amino acid sequence: CASRSVLQVYGYTF.

The chain links TRBV7-9 to TRBJ1-4; the D gene is possibly TRBD1 (5 bases). Looked up from germline, CDR1 is SEHNR and CDR2 is FQNEAQ (reference sequence). V lost 1 base to trimming and J lost 5 bases, with 11 bases between them. This CDR3 comprises 15 residues. CDR3 amino acids: CASSLGEGLNEKLFF. The CDR3 DNA reads as TGTGCCAGCAGCTTAGGGGAGGGGTTGAATGAAAAACTGTTTTTT. The variable domain in full, completed from reference TRBV7-9 and TRBJ1-4, reads DTGVSQNPRHKITKRGQNVTFRCDPISEHNRLYWYRQTLGQGPEFLTYFQNEAQLEKSRLLSDRFSAERPKGSFSTLEIQRTEQGDSAMYLCASSLGEGLNEKLFFGSGTQLSVL.

V and J are TRBV28 and TRBJ2-1, with D perhaps TRBD2 (6 bases). Germline-derived CDR1 and CDR2 are MDHEN and SYDVKM. Trimming took off 6 bases at V and 4 bases at J, with 28 bases between the two ends. The CDR3 length is 19 residues. The CDR3 sequence: CASRTTRARRGETYNEQFF. DNA for the CDR3: TGTGCCAGCAGAACTACCCGGGCTAGGCGGGGCGAGACGTACAATGAGCAGTTCTTC.

This chain links TRBV3-1 (or the pseudogene TRBV3-2) with TRBJ1-1; no definite D call. The CDR3 covers 15 residues. The V end was cut by 1 base, the J end by 0 bases, with 9 bases between. The germline V gene has CDR1 LGHDT and CDR2 YNNKEL (reference sequence). DNA for the CDR3: TGTGCCAGCAGCCAAGGTCTGAGGATGAACACTGAAGCTTTCTTT. Encoded protein: CASSQGLRMNTEAFF.

The rearrangement joins TRBV7-2 to TRBJ2-2, with 8 bases fitting TRBD1. The V segment lost 5 bases and the J segment 4 bases; nucleotides outside the gene matches: 6. Per the germline V gene, CDR1 is SGHTA and CDR2 is FQGNSA. This CDR3 contains 15 residues. The CDR3 loop is CASSPQGAGTGELFF. The CDR3 DNA sequence: TGTGCCAGCAGCCCCCAGGGGGCGGGCACCGGGGAGCTGTTTTTT.

The V and J genes are TRBV6-5 and TRBJ1-1; D is uncertain. This CDR3 contains 15 residues. The V gene lost 2 bases and the J gene lost 4 bases, with 14 bases spanning the gap. The germline V gene encodes CDR1 MNHEY and CDR2 SVGAGI. CDR3 in amino acids: CASSYATLGGTEAFF. The CDR3 nucleotides are TGTGCCAGCAGTTACGCCACACTGGGAGGCACTGAAGCTTTCTTT.

The rearrangement links TRBV4-2 to TRBJ1-2, with TRBD1 matching 10 bases. V trimming: 1 base; J trimming: 5 bases; junction bases outside the gene matches: 7. CDR1 is LGHNA and CDR2 is YNFKEQ in the germline V gene. This CDR3 contains 16 residues. CDR3 region: CASSQAERTGGYGYTF. CDR3 nucleotide sequence: TGTGCCAGCAGCCAAGCCGAACGGACAGGGGGATATGGCTACACCTTC.

The chain couples TRBV7-8 to TRBJ2-5, with D tentatively TRBD1 (5 bases). The V end lost 1 base, the J end lost 2 bases, and 5 bases lay between the germline ends. Germline assignment: CDR1 SGHVS and CDR2 FQNEAQ. The CDR3 is 13 residues long. The CDR3 DNA is TGTGCCAGCAGCTTAGGACAGCAAGAGACCCAGTACTTC. Protein product: CASSLGQQETQYF. Using reference TRBV7-8 and TRBJ2-5 for the parts outside the CDR3, the full variable domain is GAGVSQSPRYKVAKRGQDVALRCDPISGHVSLFWYQQALGQGPEFLTYFQNEAQLDKSGLPSDRFFAERPEGSVSTLKIQRTQQEDSAVYLCASSLGQQETQYFGPGTRLLVL.

J is TRBJ2-7 and V is TRBV28; 8 bases align to TRBD1. The CDR3 is made up of 11 amino acids. Unmatched junction bases numbered 5, after V lost 9 bases and J lost 7 bases. CDR1 and CDR2 from the germline V gene are MDHEN and SYDVKM. CDR3 residues: CASQGAREQYF. The CDR3 DNA reads as TGTGCCAGTCAGGGGGCAAGGGAGCAGTACTTC.

CDR3 coding DNA: TGTGCCAGCAGACGGACTACCACCGGGGAGCTGTTTTTT. It is translated as CASRRTTTGELFF. The chain couples TRBV7-2 to TRBJ2-2; D might be TRBD2 (6 bases). The V end lost 6 bases, the J end lost 4 bases, and 9 bases lay between the germline ends. The germline V gene has CDR1 SGHTA and CDR2 FQGNSA. The length of the CDR3 is 13 residues.

In its sample, this clone was seen once. This rearrangement joins TRBV4-3 to TRBJ2-2; 15 bases fit TRBD2. Trimming cost V 0 bases and J 4 bases; bases outside gene matches: 9. The CDR3 loop spans 20 amino acids. CDR1 is LGHNA, CDR2 YSLEER, per germline. CDR3 nucleotides: TGCGCCAGCAGCCAAGAAGGACTAGCGGGAGGGCCAAAAGGCACCGGGGAGCTGTTTTTT. It is translated as CASSQEGLAGGPKGTGELFF.

The CDR3 DNA sequence: TGTGCCAGCAGCCGTCCGGACAGGGAGAACGAGCAGTACTTC. Translated, it gives CASSRPDRENEQYF. This chain uses TRBV6-2 or TRBV6-3 with TRBJ2-7, with 8 bases that match TRBD1. Germline V gene sequence: CDR1 MNHEY, CDR2 SVGEGT. The CDR3 contains 14 residues. The V segment lost 6 bases and the J segment 5 bases; nucleotides outside the gene matches: 9.